The rows below give T cell receptor beta chains drawn from one sample of a study of identical twins. MiXCR, run by TCRdb on the 5' RACE reads, gives a single entry per CDR3 protein. This table has approximately 350,000 distinct CDR3 sequences, around an eighth appearing once. This sample was shared with a second study, whose subject was yellow fever vaccine responses in identical twins.

Sequencing was performed on CD8+ T cells sorted from blood. These receptors all come from a woman aged 18 to 35 in good health. The CDR3 runs from the conserved cysteine through the conserved F or W. Fields, in order: V gene, CDR3 length, J gene, clone size, D gene, CDR3 DNA, CDR3 protein. D genes are given only for firm matches. The listing skips clone size in some rows; elsewhere it reads once, few, many or a size class.

v_call: TRBV28; cdr3_length: 17; j_call: TRBJ2-3; clone_size: few; d_call: TRBD2; cdr3_nt: TGTGCCAGCAGCCATCCTAATGGACTAGCGGTATTGGATACGCAGTATTTT; cdr3_aa: CASSHPNGLAVLDTQYF
v_call: TRBV12-3/TRBV12-4; cdr3_length: 13; j_call: TRBJ2-5; clone_size: NA; d_call: NA; cdr3_nt: TGTGCCAGCAGTTCGGGGGCCCAAGAGACCCAGTACTTC; cdr3_aa: CASSSGAQETQYF
v_call: TRBV29-1; cdr3_length: 16; j_call: TRBJ2-2; clone_size: few; d_call: NA; cdr3_nt: TGCAGCGTTGAAGATCGCAGCAGAGCGAACACCGGGGAGCTGTTTTTT; cdr3_aa: CSVEDRSRANTGELFF
v_call: TRBV6-6; cdr3_length: 13; j_call: TRBJ2-1; clone_size: once; d_call: NA; cdr3_nt: TGTGCCAGCAGTTTCATGTCCGACAATGAGCAGTTCTTC; cdr3_aa: CASSFMSDNEQFF
v_call: TRBV7-9; cdr3_length: 15; j_call: TRBJ2-7; clone_size: NA; d_call: NA; cdr3_nt: TGTGCCAGCAGCTTAGTTGCGGGGTCTCAGAGCGAGCAGTACTTC; cdr3_aa: CASSLVAGSQSEQYF
v_call: TRBV28; cdr3_length: 13; j_call: TRBJ2-1; clone_size: few; d_call: NA; cdr3_nt: TGTGCCAGCAACCCTCGGGGGAGCAATGAGCAGTTCTTC; cdr3_aa: CASNPRGSNEQFF
v_call: TRBV15; cdr3_length: 15; j_call: TRBJ2-3; clone_size: few; d_call: TRBD1; cdr3_nt: TGTGCCACCAGTGGAAGGACAGGGACTACAGATACGCAGTATTTT; cdr3_aa: CATSGRTGTTDTQYF
v_call: TRBV7-9; cdr3_length: 12; j_call: TRBJ2-1; clone_size: NA; d_call: NA; cdr3_nt: TGTGCCAGCAGCTTAGGGCTCATCGAGCAGTTCTTC; cdr3_aa: CASSLGLIEQFF
v_call: TRBV6-5; cdr3_length: 18; j_call: TRBJ2-2; clone_size: few; d_call: TRBD1; cdr3_nt: TGTGCCAGCAGTTACTCAACAGGGGGCCCCTTAAACACCGGGGAGCTGTTTTTT; cdr3_aa: CASSYSTGGPLNTGELFF
v_call: TRBV27; cdr3_length: 14; j_call: TRBJ2-3; clone_size: NA; d_call: NA; cdr3_nt: TGTGCCAGCAGTTTATTATTTAGCACAGATACGCAGTATTTT; cdr3_aa: CASSLLFSTDTQYF
v_call: TRBV5-5; cdr3_length: 16; j_call: TRBJ1-5; clone_size: few; d_call: NA; cdr3_nt: TGTGCCAGCAGCTTGGTTCTAGGGAGAGACAATCAGCCCCAGCATTTT; cdr3_aa: CASSLVLGRDNQPQHF
v_call: TRBV7-9; cdr3_length: 13; j_call: TRBJ1-2; clone_size: few; d_call: NA; cdr3_nt: TGTGCCAGCAGAGACCCCCGGGGCTATGGCTACACCTTC; cdr3_aa: CASRDPRGYGYTF
v_call: TRBV4-1; cdr3_length: 15; j_call: TRBJ1-5; clone_size: few; d_call: TRBD1; cdr3_nt: TGCGCCAGCAGCGTCTACAGGGGAGAGAATCAGCCCCAGCATTTT; cdr3_aa: CASSVYRGENQPQHF
v_call: TRBV7-9; cdr3_length: 17; j_call: TRBJ2-5; clone_size: NA; d_call: NA; cdr3_nt: TGTGCCAGCAGCCCACCTTTGGACGGTTTCCTCCAAGAGACCCAGTACTTC; cdr3_aa: CASSPPLDGFLQETQYF
v_call: TRBV6-6; cdr3_length: 13; j_call: TRBJ2-5; clone_size: few; d_call: NA; cdr3_nt: TGTGCCAGCAGGGGAGCAGGGTTGGAGACCCAGTACTTC; cdr3_aa: CASRGAGLETQYF
v_call: TRBV12-3/TRBV12-4; cdr3_length: 15; j_call: TRBJ2-3; clone_size: many; d_call: TRBD1; cdr3_nt: TGTGCCAGCAGCCCCCCCGGACAGGGTACAGATACGCAGTATTTT; cdr3_aa: CASSPPGQGTDTQYF
v_call: TRBV12-3/TRBV12-4; cdr3_length: 14; j_call: TRBJ2-5; clone_size: NA; d_call: NA; cdr3_nt: TGTGCCAGCAGTCCGTTGGGGGGGCTAGAGACCCAGTACTTC; cdr3_aa: CASSPLGGLETQYF
v_call: TRBV28; cdr3_length: 16; j_call: TRBJ2-1; clone_size: NA; d_call: TRBD1; cdr3_nt: TGTGCCAGCAGTCCCCAGGACAGGGGTTACTACAATGAGCAGTTCTTC; cdr3_aa: CASSPQDRGYYNEQFF
v_call: TRBV10-2; cdr3_length: 15; j_call: TRBJ2-3; clone_size: NA; d_call: NA; cdr3_nt: TGCGCCAGCAGGGGTAGCGTATCTAGCACAGATACGCAGTATTTT; cdr3_aa: CASRGSVSSTDTQYF
v_call: TRBV5-1; cdr3_length: 14; j_call: TRBJ1-4; clone_size: few; d_call: TRBD1; cdr3_nt: TGCGCCAGCAGCCCCCGGACAGGGAATGAAAAACTGTTTTTT; cdr3_aa: CASSPRTGNEKLFF
v_call: TRBV7-6; cdr3_length: 16; j_call: TRBJ1-1; clone_size: many; d_call: NA; cdr3_nt: TGTGCCAGCAGCTCCTCGAAACAGGGTAGATTGGGTGAAGCTTTCTTT; cdr3_aa: CASSSSKQGRLGEAFF
v_call: TRBV5-1; cdr3_length: 18; j_call: TRBJ2-7; clone_size: NA; d_call: NA; cdr3_nt: TGCGCCAGCAGCAAAGACACCACGTTTTCCTCCCACTTCTACGAGCAGTACTTC; cdr3_aa: CASSKDTTFSSHFYEQYF
v_call: TRBV18; cdr3_length: 13; j_call: TRBJ2-1; clone_size: NA; d_call: NA; cdr3_nt: TGTGCCAGCTCACTATCAGACCCCAATGAGCAGTTCTTC; cdr3_aa: CASSLSDPNEQFF
v_call: TRBV14; cdr3_length: 18; j_call: TRBJ2-7; clone_size: NA; d_call: TRBD2; cdr3_nt: TGTGCCAGCAGCCAAGAACCGGGACTAGCGGGAGGAAGGGACGAGCAGTACTTC; cdr3_aa: CASSQEPGLAGGRDEQYF
v_call: TRBV3-1; cdr3_length: 17; j_call: TRBJ2-3; clone_size: few; d_call: NA; cdr3_nt: TGTGCCAGCAGCCAGAATGGTTTTGGTCAGTCCACAGATACGCAGTATTTT; cdr3_aa: CASSQNGFGQSTDTQYF
v_call: TRBV27; cdr3_length: 14; j_call: TRBJ1-2; clone_size: few; d_call: TRBD1; cdr3_nt: TGTGCCAGCAGTTTGTATGGGGACAGCTATGGCTACACCTTC; cdr3_aa: CASSLYGDSYGYTF
v_call: TRBV29-1; cdr3_length: 13; j_call: TRBJ2-2; clone_size: NA; d_call: NA; cdr3_nt: TGCAGCGTTGAGACAGGAGACACCGGGGAGCTGTTTTTT; cdr3_aa: CSVETGDTGELFF
v_call: TRBV29-1; cdr3_length: 13; j_call: TRBJ1-2; clone_size: few; d_call: NA; cdr3_nt: TGCAGCGTTGCCAACAGGGAGGACTATGGCTACACCTTC; cdr3_aa: CSVANREDYGYTF
v_call: TRBV27; cdr3_length: 14; j_call: TRBJ2-7; clone_size: few; d_call: TRBD2; cdr3_nt: TGTGCCAGCAGTTCTTCTAGCGGCGCCTACGAGCAGTACTTC; cdr3_aa: CASSSSSGAYEQYF
v_call: TRBV7-9; cdr3_length: 13; j_call: TRBJ2-5; clone_size: NA; d_call: NA; cdr3_nt: TGTGCCAGCAGCTTAGCCCCCCCGGAGACCCAGTACTTC; cdr3_aa: CASSLAPPETQYF
v_call: TRBV12-3/TRBV12-4; cdr3_length: 18; j_call: TRBJ2-2; clone_size: NA; d_call: TRBD1; cdr3_nt: TGTGCCAGCAGCCCCCCGCGTCCGACAGGGCCGGGTACCGGGGAGCTGTTTTTT; cdr3_aa: CASSPPRPTGPGTGELFF
v_call: TRBV4-1; cdr3_length: 15; j_call: TRBJ2-1; clone_size: NA; d_call: NA; cdr3_nt: TGCGCCAGCAGCCGGGGATTGGGGGAGGGGGATGAGCAGTTCTTC; cdr3_aa: CASSRGLGEGDEQFF
v_call: TRBV27; cdr3_length: 16; j_call: TRBJ2-7; clone_size: few; d_call: TRBD1; cdr3_nt: TGTGCCAGCAGTTTGGCTAGGACAGGGGGCTCCTACGAGCAGTACTTC; cdr3_aa: CASSLARTGGSYEQYF
v_call: TRBV28; cdr3_length: 13; j_call: TRBJ2-7; clone_size: NA; d_call: TRBD1; cdr3_nt: TGTGCCAGCAGTGAGACAGGGGCGGACGAGCAGTACTTC; cdr3_aa: CASSETGADEQYF
v_call: TRBV6-1; cdr3_length: 15; j_call: TRBJ2-7; clone_size: NA; d_call: NA; cdr3_nt: TGTGCCAGCAGTGAAGTCGGCGGCACCCCCTACGAGCAGTACTTC; cdr3_aa: CASSEVGGTPYEQYF
v_call: TRBV6-2/TRBV6-3; cdr3_length: 16; j_call: TRBJ2-7; clone_size: NA; d_call: TRBD2; cdr3_nt: TGTGCCAGCAGTTACTCGGCAGCGGGAGGGCCCTACGAGCAGTACTTC; cdr3_aa: CASSYSAAGGPYEQYF
v_call: TRBV11-1; cdr3_length: 18; j_call: TRBJ2-3; clone_size: NA; d_call: TRBD2; cdr3_nt: TGTGCCAGCAGCTTCCCGGCAGGGACTAGCGGGAGCACAGATACGCAGTATTTT; cdr3_aa: CASSFPAGTSGSTDTQYF
v_call: TRBV7-8; cdr3_length: 18; j_call: TRBJ2-6; clone_size: few; d_call: TRBD1; cdr3_nt: TGTGCCAGCAGCTCAGCGGGACAGGGTTACTCTGGGGCCAACGTCCTGACTTTC; cdr3_aa: CASSSAGQGYSGANVLTF
v_call: TRBV12-3/TRBV12-4; cdr3_length: 16; j_call: TRBJ2-6; clone_size: few; d_call: TRBD1; cdr3_nt: TGTGCCAGCAAGACAGGGGGAGCATCCGGGGCCAACGTCCTGACTTTC; cdr3_aa: CASKTGGASGANVLTF
v_call: TRBV5-1; cdr3_length: 16; j_call: TRBJ2-3; clone_size: few; d_call: TRBD2; cdr3_nt: TGCGCCAGCAGCTTGTTCACGGGGGGGAGCACAGATACGCAGTATTTT; cdr3_aa: CASSLFTGGSTDTQYF
v_call: TRBV13; cdr3_length: 16; j_call: TRBJ1-2; clone_size: NA; d_call: NA; cdr3_nt: TGTGCCAGCAGCTCCCCGGACGAGGTCATAAGCTATGGCTACACCTTC; cdr3_aa: CASSSPDEVISYGYTF
v_call: TRBV7-2; cdr3_length: 16; j_call: TRBJ2-1; clone_size: few; d_call: TRBD2; cdr3_nt: TGTGCCAGCAGCTTGACTAGCGGGGGGGCCTCGGATGAGCAGTTCTTC; cdr3_aa: CASSLTSGGASDEQFF